These 32 T cell receptor beta chains were sequenced from one sample in a study of human T cells and chemical hapten exposure. TCRdb passed the RACE reads through MiXCR, listing each CDR3 protein once. The sample includes about 130,000 distinct CDR3 sequences, approximately 9.5% seen only once; the top ten take under 2%. The time point denotes: healthy volunteer bleed at 2 weeks. Total RNA came from unfractionated whole blood. Sequencing input: whole blood. Source of these receptors: a male donor in good health. Some clones in this sample may be carry-over from other donors' samples.

The chain carries TRBV4-3 and TRBJ1-2; D remains ambiguous. The V and J ends lost 4 bases and 0 bases respectively, with 9 bases between them. The length of the CDR3 is 14 residues. From germline, CDR1 is LGHNA and CDR2 YSLEER. In nucleotides, the CDR3 is TGCGCCAGCAGCCGTGAGTCTTCTAACTATGGCTACACCTTC. This encodes CASSRESSNYGYTF.

This clonotype was seen at least ten times. The chain has TRBV20-1 and TRBJ2-7; 14 bases line up with TRBD2. The CDR3 runs 18 residues. The germline CDR1 and CDR2 sequences are DFQATT and SNEGSKA (reference sequence). The V and J ends lost 0 bases and 7 bases, in that order; junction bases with no gene match: 14. The CDR3 sequence is CSARDAGTSGSEVREQYF. The CDR3 DNA follows: TGCAGTGCTAGAGATGCCGGGACTAGCGGGAGCGAGGTCAGGGAGCAGTACTTC.

The chain is built from TRBV27 and TRBJ1-4; D is perhaps TRBD1 (5 bases). Per the germline V gene, CDR1 is MNHEY and CDR2 is SMNVEV (reference sequence). CDR3 length: 15 residues. V lost 6 bases, J lost 3 bases, and 14 bases lay in between. CDR3 DNA: TGTGCCAGCAGACCAGGGATTCGGGCTAATGAAAAACTGTTTTTT. Encoded protein: CASRPGIRANEKLFF.

The table lists this clonotype with a few counts. At one boundary the junction diverges from the germline segment, which might be a read error. The chain carries TRBV29-1 and TRBJ2-3, with a tentative D call TRBD2 (6 bases). This CDR3 is 13 amino acids long. Germline V gives CDR1 SQVTM, CDR2 ANQGSEA. The CDR3 is CSVEGRGADTQYF. CDR3 DNA: TGCAGCGTCGAAGGGCGGGGTGCAGATACGCAGTATTTT.

This clonotype has only a few counts. The chain joins TRBV19 to TRBJ1-6; TRBD1 is a possible D gene (5 bases). The CDR3 spans 10 residues. Germline CDR1 is LNHDA and CDR2 is SQIVND (reference sequence). Trimming took 6 bases from V and 14 from J, leaving 8 bases between them. Here the CDR3 DNA reads TGTGCCAGTAGGCGGGGGGCCCTCCACTTT. The encoded protein is CASRRGALHF.

Only a few counts were recorded for this clonotype. The CDR3 nucleotides are TGTGCCAGCAGTGACCAGCCCGGGCAGGACTACACCGGGGAGCTGTTTTTT. This encodes CASSDQPGQDYTGELFF. The chain joins TRBV25-1 to TRBJ2-2; D possibly corresponds to TRBD2 (5 bases). CDR1 is MGHDK, CDR2 SYGVNS, per germline. CDR3 length: 17 residues. V lost 3 bases to trimming and J lost 3 bases, with 17 bases between them.

This clonotype was found a few times. This rearrangement joins TRBV15 to TRBJ2-1; TRBD1 matches 9 bases. Trimming cost V 0 bases and J 3 bases; bases outside gene matches: 6. This CDR3 spans 17 amino acids. In germline, CDR1 is LNHNV, CDR2 YYDKDF (reference sequence). As DNA, the CDR3 is TGTGCCACCAGCAGAGACCCCCCGGGACAGGGCTACAATGAGCAGTTCTTC. Translated: CATSRDPPGQGYNEQFF.

This clonotype was recorded many times. V is TRBV9 and J is TRBJ1-5, with TRBD1 as a possible D gene (5 bases). This CDR3 has 14 residues. V shed 0 bases and J shed 6 bases, with 10 bases lying between them. Germline V gene lookup returns CDR1 SGDLS and CDR2 YYNGEE. The CDR3 nucleotides read TGTGCCAGCAGCGTAGATGGGGCCGGTCAGCCCCAGCATTTT. This codes for CASSVDGAGQPQHF.

This clonotype was seen a handful of times. The rearrangement uses TRBV7-2 and TRBJ2-1, with 11 bases lining up with TRBD2. The junction had 6 bases not matched to a gene; V was cut back by 1 base and J by 1 base. The CDR3 contains 18 residues. The germline V gene encodes CDR1 SGHTA and CDR2 FQGNSA. CDR3 sequence: CASSLGPSGRSSYNEQFF. Written as DNA, the CDR3 is TGTGCCAGCAGCTTAGGCCCTAGCGGGAGGTCTTCCTACAATGAGCAGTTCTTC.

The chain couples TRBV6-5 to TRBJ2-5; 14 bases are shared with TRBD2. In germline, CDR1 is MNHEY, CDR2 SVGAGI. The J segment lost 2 bases and the V segment lost 6 bases, leaving 2 bases of the junction unmatched. CDR3 length: 15 residues. CDR3 DNA sequence: TGTGCCAGCAGCAGGACTAGCGGGAGGCAAGAGACCCAGTACTTC. Translated: CASSRTSGRQETQYF.

Only a few counts were recorded for this clonotype. V usage is TRBV5-1 and J usage is TRBJ2-7; D is possibly TRBD1 (7 bases). This CDR3 comprises 14 residues. The germline V gene encodes CDR1 SGHRS and CDR2 YFSETQ. Trimming cost V 2 bases and J 4 bases, with 13 bases left between them. The CDR3 loop reads CASSFLQGGYEQYF. The CDR3, as DNA: TGCGCCAGCAGCTTTCTGCAGGGGGGTTACGAGCAGTACTTC.

This chain connects TRBV6-5 to TRBJ2-1, with D maybe TRBD1 (6 bases). The V end was cut by 5 bases, the J end by 4 bases, with 18 bases between. The CDR3 loop spans 16 amino acids. CDR1 is MNHEY, CDR2 SVGAGI, per germline. CDR3 coding DNA: TGTGCCAGCAGTGTACATACAGGGTTTTTATACAATGAGCAGTTCTTC. It encodes CASSVHTGFLYNEQFF.

In its sample, this clonotype was seen many times. This chain uses TRBV5-4 with TRBJ2-1; 8 bases align to TRBD2. From germline, CDR1 is SGHNT and CDR2 YYREEE (reference sequence). The ends lost 4 bases at V and 0 bases at J; junction bases unmatched: 6. The CDR3 is 16 residues long. The CDR3 DNA sequence: TGTGCCAGCAGCCACCAGCGGGAGTCCTCCTACAATGAGCAGTTCTTC. Residues: CASSHQRESSYNEQFF.

This clonotype was observed a handful of times. This sequence joins TRBV19 and TRBJ1-5, with D unclear. The CDR3 sequence is 15 residues long. CDR1 and CDR2 (germline): LNHDA, SQIVND (reference sequence). The V end was cut by 3 bases, the J end by 3 bases, with 12 bases between. This CDR3 reads CASSMSGIPNQPQHF. The CDR3 DNA is TGTGCCAGTAGTATGAGTGGGATCCCCAATCAGCCCCAGCATTTT.

This clonotype turned up a few times. V usage is TRBV10-3 and J usage is TRBJ1-5; no firm D call. V was pared by 0 bases and J by 2 bases, with 20 bases between. The CDR3 consists of 19 residues. Germline V gene sequence: CDR1 ENHRY, CDR2 SYGVKD. This CDR3 is CAISESRLGPTFGNQPQHF. The CDR3 DNA reads as TGTGCCATCAGTGAGTCGAGGCTAGGACCCACCTTTGGCAATCAGCCCCAGCATTTT.

The V and J genes are TRBV10-2 and TRBJ1-1, with 9 bases fitting TRBD1. CDR3 length: 15 amino acids. V was pared by 1 base and J by 1 base, with 1 base of the junction left unmatched. The germline CDR1 and CDR2 sequences are WSHSY and SAAADI. The CDR3 DNA is TGCGCCAGCAGTGAGTTGGGACAGGGGAACACTGAAGCTTTCTTT. As protein: CASSELGQGNTEAFF.

This clonotype occurred a few times. The chain employs TRBV7-9 and TRBJ2-1; D is ambiguous. Germline CDR1 SEHNR, CDR2 FQNEAQ (reference sequence). This CDR3 is 16 amino acids long. Trimming removed 2 bases at V and 3 bases at J, with 14 bases between. In nucleotides, the CDR3 is TGTGCCAGCAGCTTAATAACCTCTCCCCTCTACAATGAGCAGTTCTTC. This encodes CASSLITSPLYNEQFF. Using reference TRBV7-9 and TRBJ2-1 for the parts outside the CDR3, the full variable domain is DTGVSQNPRHKITKRGQNVTFRCDPISEHNRLYWYRQTLGQGPEFLTYFQNEAQLEKSRLLSDRFSAERPKGSFSTLEIQRTEQGDSAMYLCASSLITSPLYNEQFFGPGTRLTVL.

This clonotype showed up many times. The chain recombines TRBV2 with TRBJ2-7, with 12 nucleotides matching TRBD2. CDR3 length: 14 residues. Germline V gene lookup returns CDR1 SNHLY and CDR2 FYNNEI. With 7 bases clipped from V and 4 bases from J, the junction kept 5 bases outside the gene matches. The CDR3 DNA follows: TGTGCCAGCACACTAGCGGGAGGAGGGTACGAGCAGTACTTC. This codes for CASTLAGGGYEQYF.

In regard to this clonotype: An end of the junction differs from the germline gene, which may be a read error. The chain employs TRBV2 and TRBJ2-1; D unclear. The CDR3 is 11 amino acids. Germline CDR1 and CDR2: SNHLY and FYNNEI. CDR3 sequence (DNA): TGTGCCAGCAGTGAAGGGGTTGAATATTGGTTC. It specifies CASSEGVEYWF.

The V and J genes are TRBV12-5 and TRBJ2-3; D ambiguous. The CDR3 spans 14 residues. The germline gives CDR1 LGHNT, CDR2 FRNRAP. The V and J ends lost 5 bases and 2 bases respectively, with 11 bases between them. CDR3 sequence (DNA): TGTGCTAGTGGTCCCTGGACCATCACAGATACGCAGTATTTT. Its protein is CASGPWTITDTQYF.

This clonotype was detected a few times. This chain links TRBV3-1 with TRBJ2-5; 9 bases are a match to TRBD2. Looked up from germline, CDR1 is LGHDT and CDR2 is YNNKEL (reference sequence). The CDR3 is 15 amino acids. V shed 4 bases and J 1 base; nucleotides not matched to a gene: 4. CDR3 in amino acids: CASSPLAGVQETQYF. The CDR3 nucleotides read TGTGCCAGCAGCCCCTTAGCGGGGGTCCAAGAGACCCAGTACTTC.

CDR3 protein: CASSYVGIAVKNTDTQYF. The CDR3 DNA follows: TGTGCCAGCAGTTACGTCGGAATAGCGGTGAAAAACACAGATACGCAGTATTTT. The chain uses TRBV6-5 and TRBJ2-3; D may be TRBD2 (6 bases). V was cut by 2 bases and J by 2 bases, with 20 bases left in between. The germline gives CDR1 MNHEY, CDR2 SVGAGI. The CDR3 sequence is 18 residues long.

This clonotype came up many times. The V and J genes are TRBV5-1 and TRBJ2-1; 7 bases align to TRBD2. Looked up from germline, CDR1 is SGHRS and CDR2 is YFSETQ. The CDR3 totals 17 residues. Trimming at V came to 0 bases and at J to 2 bases, leaving 8 bases not matched to a gene. The CDR3 region is CASSLASSGTPYNEQFF. In DNA, the CDR3 is TGCGCCAGCAGCTTGGCGTCAAGCGGGACCCCCTACAATGAGCAGTTCTTC.

This clonotype appeared a few times. The chain couples TRBV5-1 to TRBJ2-2; 13 nucleotides agree with TRBD2. The junction had 6 bases not matched to a gene; V was cut back by 4 bases and J by 6 bases. The CDR3 consists of 16 residues. The germline CDR1 and CDR2 sequences are SGHRS and YFSETQ. DNA for the CDR3: TGCGCCAGCAGCACCGGACTAGCGGGAGACCCCGGGGAGCTGTTTTTT. Residues: CASSTGLAGDPGELFF.

This clonotype was seen a few times. The chain is built from TRBV12-3 or TRBV12-4 and TRBJ1-2; D not resolved. This CDR3 comprises 13 residues. V was pared by 3 bases and J by 0 bases, with 5 bases between. The chain's CDR3 is CASSLSPNYGYTF. The CDR3, as DNA: TGTGCCAGCAGTTTGAGCCCTAACTATGGCTACACCTTC.

This clonotype was observed a handful of times. V usage is TRBV6-5 and J usage is TRBJ1-2, with D perhaps TRBD1 (5 bases). CDR3 length: 14 amino acids. Germline V gene lookup returns CDR1 MNHEY and CDR2 SVGAGI. V was shortened by 7 bases and J by 6 bases, with 18 bases between the two germline ends. The CDR3 sequence: CASTTGQGGNGYTF. The CDR3 DNA follows: TGTGCCAGCACCACCGGGCAGGGTGGGAATGGCTACACCTTC.

This clonotype was picked up a small number of times. This rearrangement joins TRBV13 to TRBJ1-1; TRBD1 agrees at 10 bases. Losses at the gene ends were 7 bases for V and 4 bases for J; bases not matched to a gene: 6. Per the germline V gene, CDR1 is PRHDT and CDR2 is FYEKMQ (reference sequence). The CDR3 consists of 14 residues. CDR3 residues: CASNNRDRGTEAFF. The CDR3 DNA sequence: TGTGCCAGCAACAACAGGGACAGGGGCACTGAAGCTTTCTTT.

This clonotype showed up just a few times. V gene TRBV2 combines with J gene TRBJ1-5; D remains ambiguous. The CDR3 covers 14 residues. The germline V gene has CDR1 SNHLY and CDR2 FYNNEI. V was cut by 4 bases and J by 0 bases, with 7 bases left in between. Here the CDR3 reads CASSADHSNQPQHF. The CDR3 coding sequence is TGTGCCAGCAGTGCCGATCATAGCAATCAGCCCCAGCATTTT.

This clonotype was recorded a few times. This chain connects TRBV27 to TRBJ2-2, with TRBD2 as a possible D gene (5 bases). The V end was cut by 2 bases, the J end by 1 base, with 11 bases between. The length of the CDR3 is 16 residues. Germline assignment: CDR1 MNHEY and CDR2 SMNVEV (reference sequence). The CDR3 DNA reads as TGTGCCAGCAGTTTAAGGCTAGCCGAGAACACCGGGGAGCTGTTTTTT. This sequence encodes CASSLRLAENTGELFF.

The J gene is TRBJ2-2, the V gene TRBV6-6; TRBD1 agrees at 9 bases. V dropped 2 bases and J dropped 2; count of bases not matched to a gene: 12. Per the germline V gene, CDR1 is MNHNY and CDR2 is SVGAGI (reference sequence). This CDR3 is built from 19 residues. This CDR3 reads CASSYLSDRGRYNTGELFF. The CDR3 bases are TGTGCCAGCAGTTACCTCTCGGACAGGGGCCGATATAACACCGGGGAGCTGTTTTTT.

This chain uses TRBV14 with TRBJ1-3; no clear D. V lost 0 bases and J lost 4, with 7 bases in between. This CDR3 region has 14 residues. CDR1 is SGHDN and CDR2 is FVKESK in the germline V gene. CDR3 sequence: CASSQDNIGNTIYF. DNA for the CDR3: TGTGCCAGCAGCCAAGATAACATAGGAAACACCATATATTTT.

This clonotype was counted only a few times. This chain links TRBV29-1 with TRBJ1-2; no firm D call. Trimming took off 7 bases at V and 4 bases at J, with 13 bases between the two ends. Germline-derived CDR1 and CDR2 are SQVTM and ANQGSEA. The CDR3 is made up of 12 amino acids. In DNA, the CDR3 is TGCAGCGGTGGACCGACCCCCTATGGCTACACCTTC. This encodes CSGGPTPYGYTF.